The text below deals with one TCR beta chain. This sample is drawn from a study of PD-1 blockade in classical Hodgkin lymphoma. Exposure to brentuximab vedotin varied, and each patient had relapsed following autologous stem cell transplantation. The assay was immunoSEQ multiplex PCR, and TCRdb's table has in-frame clones only and misses some. In the table there are 95,000 to 100,000 clones, more than 85% of which are singletons. The CDR3 has 15 amino acids. The V and J ends lost 3 bases and 7 bases, in that order; junction bases with no gene match: 5. Germline loops: CDR1 MNHNS, CDR2 SASEGT. This chain links TRBV6-1 with TRBJ2-1, with 11 positions matching TRBD2. The sample consisted of peripheral blood mononuclear cells (PBMCs), taken before the second cycle of nivolumab. The receptor was isolated from a human donor with classical Hodgkin lymphoma. CDR3 nucleotides: TGTGCCAGCAGTGAGAGACTAGCGGGGAGGAATGAGCAGTTCTTC. Amino acids: CASSERLAGRNEQFF.